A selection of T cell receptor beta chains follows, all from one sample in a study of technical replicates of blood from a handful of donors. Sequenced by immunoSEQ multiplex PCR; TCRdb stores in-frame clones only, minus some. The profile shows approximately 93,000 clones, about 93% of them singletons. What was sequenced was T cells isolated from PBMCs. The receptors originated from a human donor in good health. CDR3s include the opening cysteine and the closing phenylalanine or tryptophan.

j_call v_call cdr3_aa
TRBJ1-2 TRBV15 CATSRDAPGQGLEGYTF
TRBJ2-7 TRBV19 CATTGQGKDYEQYF
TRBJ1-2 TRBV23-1 CASSPTVRGYTF
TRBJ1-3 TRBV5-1 CASSGDREGGNTIYF
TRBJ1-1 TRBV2 CASSEVSGAEAFF
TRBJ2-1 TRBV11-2 CAVQRGVYNEQFF
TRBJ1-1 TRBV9 CASSVAEGRDSAFF
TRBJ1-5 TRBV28 CASSNLQGAEGQPQHF
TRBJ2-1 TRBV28 CASSSGRVEQFF
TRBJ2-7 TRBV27 CASSSPGQALYEQYF
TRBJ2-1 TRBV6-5 CASGVGTTPPEQFF
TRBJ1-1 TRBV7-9 CASQQQENTEAFF
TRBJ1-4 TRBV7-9 CASRRTTNEKLFF
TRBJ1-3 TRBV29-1 CSVEVRIRAGGTGGPNTIYF
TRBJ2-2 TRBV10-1 CASSESAEAGELFF
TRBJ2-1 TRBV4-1 CASSPTGLVARIGEQFF
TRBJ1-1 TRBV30 CAWSKQGSLDTEAFF
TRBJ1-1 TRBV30 CAWSMLGTGNTEAFF
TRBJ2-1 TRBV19 CASSAVTSGGYNEQFF
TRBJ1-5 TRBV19 CASSITTANQPQHF
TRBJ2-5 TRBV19 CASSGTSGAQETQYF
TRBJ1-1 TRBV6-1 CASAVRVGTAEAFF
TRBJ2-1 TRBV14 CASSRAGRDEQFF
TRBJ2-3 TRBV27 CAVGLALDSDTQYF
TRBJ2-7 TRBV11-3 CASEGRGREQYF
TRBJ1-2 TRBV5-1 CASSPGQGGSYGYTF
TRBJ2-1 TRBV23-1 CASSQPQDRAGRLAGVFLSNEQFF
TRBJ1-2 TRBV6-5 CASSYLGTESNYGYTF
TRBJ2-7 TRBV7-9 CASSLRYEQYF
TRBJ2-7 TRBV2 CASIPPTSNEQYF
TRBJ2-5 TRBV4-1 CASSQDRGQETQYF